Below, 11 T cell receptor beta chains from the same sample are listed, as sequenced in a study of T cell responses to AZD1222 COVID-19 vaccine (dated by TCRdb to the early 2020s). The method behind the library was the immunoSEQ multiplex PCR assay. Imported from immuneACCESS, the table was reduced by TCRdb to in-frame sequences with V and J called. These copies leave out some clones; in studies compared against another copy, an unresolved V gene accounts for under half, and the cause of the remainder is not known. In this sample the table shows approximately 100,000 clones, 85% to 90% of which occur a single time. Around 4% of the sample comes from the top ten. The time point label of this sample denotes: baseline before first vaccination. The sequenced sample was peripheral blood, obtained on day 0 of AZD1222 vaccination. These receptors were taken from an adult in good health.

A single count supports this clone. This chain links TRBV27 with TRBJ1-1; weak D call: TRBD1 (6 bases). V was clipped by 0 bases and J by 4 bases, with 12 bases between them. This CDR3 spans 15 amino acids. CDR1 MNHEY and CDR2 SMNVEV come from the germline V gene (reference sequence). The CDR3 loop reads CASSLSNREGTEAFF. CDR3 coding DNA: TGTGCCAGCAGTTTATCCAACAGGGAGGGCACTGAAGCTTTCTTT.

CDR3 sequence: CASSKGRGTGANEQFF. The CDR3 DNA is TGTGCCAGCAGCAAAGGGAGGGGGACAGGGGCGAATGAGCAGTTCTTC. The chain is built from TRBV21-1 and TRBJ2-1; TRBD1 is the table's D call, not checked against the DNA. TRBV21-1 is reported as a pseudogene. This CDR3 contains 16 residues.

The V and J genes are TRBV20-1 and TRBJ1-1; no reliable D call. Germline V lookup: CDR1 DFQATT, CDR2 SNEGSKA (reference sequence). V dropped 6 bases and J dropped 3 bases, with 8 bases sitting between them. The CDR3 loop spans 11 amino acids. CDR3: CSASSDTEAFF. In nucleotides, the CDR3 is TGCAGTGCCTCATCAGACACTGAAGCTTTCTTT.

The V and J genes are TRBV5-5 and TRBJ2-2; possibly TRBD1 for D (6 bases). With 0 bases removed from V and 1 base from J, the gap between germline ends came to 10 bases. This CDR3 has 16 residues. Germline V gene lookup returns CDR1 SGHKS and CDR2 YYEKEE (reference sequence). The CDR3 is CASSLEGTMNTGELFF. The CDR3 region has the DNA TGTGCCAGCAGCTTGGAGGGGACAATGAACACCGGGGAGCTGTTTTTT.

This clone has just one count. The V call is TRBV9, the J call TRBJ2-1, with 9 positions matching TRBD2. CDR1 and CDR2 from the germline V gene are SGDLS and YYNGEE. CDR3 length: 17 residues. Trimming at V came to 0 bases and at J to 4 bases, leaving 8 bases not matched to a gene. CDR3 residues: CASSVGSGAGGYNEQFF. In DNA form, the CDR3 reads TGTGCCAGCAGCGTAGGATCCGGAGCGGGGGGTTACAATGAGCAGTTCTTC.

The J gene is TRBJ2-7, the V gene TRBV6-5; 7 bases are shared with TRBD2. Unmatched junction bases numbered 2, after V lost 6 bases and J lost 0 bases. The V gene's germline CDR1 is MNHEY and CDR2 SVGAGI. The CDR3 is 13 residues long. The CDR3 loop is CASRGGSSYEQYF. The CDR3 DNA is TGTGCCAGCAGGGGCGGGAGCTCCTACGAGCAGTACTTC.

There are a few counts of this clone. The chain couples TRBV19 to TRBJ2-1; the match to TRBD2 covers 7 bases. The CDR3 has 16 amino acids. CDR1 LNHDA and CDR2 SQIVND come from the germline V gene (reference sequence). The V gene end was trimmed by 0 bases and the J gene end by 3 bases; junction bases not matched to a gene: 5. CDR3 loop: CASSIDPAGLYNEQFF. DNA of the CDR3: TGTGCCAGTAGTATAGATCCAGCGGGGCTCTACAATGAGCAGTTCTTC. Based on the CDR3 plus reference TRBV19 and TRBJ2-1, the full variable domain is DGGITQSPKYLFRKEGQNVTLSCEQNLNHDAMYWYRQDPGQGLRLIYYSQIVNDFQKGDIAEGYSVSREKKESFPLTVTSAQKNPTAFYLCASSIDPAGLYNEQFFGPGTRLTVL.

This chain joins TRBV7-9 and TRBJ1-1, with D unclear. With 0 bases removed from V and 3 bases from J, the gap between germline ends came to 11 bases. Germline V gene sequence: CDR1 SEHNR, CDR2 FQNEAQ (reference sequence). CDR3 length: 15 amino acids. CDR3 region: CASSLAWVVHTEAFF. For the CDR3, the DNA is TGTGCCAGCAGCTTAGCGTGGGTGGTTCACACTGAAGCTTTCTTT.

V and J are TRBV28 and TRBJ1-4, with unresolved D. The CDR3 extends over 14 amino acids. Germline-derived CDR1 and CDR2 are MDHEN and SYDVKM. V was trimmed by 3 bases and J by 5 bases, leaving 10 bases between them. The CDR3 nucleotides read TGTGCCAGCAGTTTTGGGCCAATCAATGAAAAACTGTTTTTT. This translates into CASSFGPINEKLFF.

This sequence joins TRBV11-2 and TRBJ2-5; D gene ambiguous. V was clipped by 7 bases and J by 5 bases, with 14 bases between them. This CDR3 spans 13 amino acids. Germline lookup yields CDR1 SGHAT and CDR2 FQNNGV. CDR3 loop: CASTTRWAETQYF. CDR3 coding DNA: TGTGCCAGCACCACCCGGTGGGCGGAGACCCAGTACTTC.

This clone was seen a few times. J is TRBJ1-2 and V is TRBV7-9; TRBD1 agrees at 10 bases. V dropped 6 bases and J dropped 3; count of bases not matched to a gene: 4. From germline, CDR1 is SEHNR and CDR2 FQNEAQ (reference sequence). CDR3 length: 14 residues. CDR3 nucleotides: TGTGCCAGCAGTCCGGGACAGGGGTACTATGGCTACACCTTC. Residues: CASSPGQGYYGYTF.